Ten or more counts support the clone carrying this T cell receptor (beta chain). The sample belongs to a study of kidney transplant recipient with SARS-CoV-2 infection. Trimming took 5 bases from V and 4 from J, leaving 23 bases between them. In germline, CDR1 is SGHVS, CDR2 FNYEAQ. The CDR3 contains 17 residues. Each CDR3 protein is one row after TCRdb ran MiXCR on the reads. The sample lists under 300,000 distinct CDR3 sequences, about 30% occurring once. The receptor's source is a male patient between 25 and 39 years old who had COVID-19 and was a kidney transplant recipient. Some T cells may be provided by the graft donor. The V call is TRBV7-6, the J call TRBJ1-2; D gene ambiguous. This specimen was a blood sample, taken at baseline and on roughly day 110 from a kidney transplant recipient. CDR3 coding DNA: TGTGCCAGCAGCGGGTCTCGTGAATCTCGAAAGACCTATGGCTACACCTTC. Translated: CASSGSRESRKTYGYTF.